The 23 T cell receptor beta chains in this list originate from one sample, sequenced in a study of CD8 T cells in ankylosing spondylitis. Notes on the study in general: Apparently characteristic of ankylosing spondylitis blood was a TCR beta motif (roughly eight highly homologous variants).

Which antigens these TCRs recognize remains unknown. MiXCR, applied by TCRdb to the 5' RACE reads, yields one record per CDR3 protein. This table has 700,000 to 1,000,000 distinct CDR3 sequences, approximately 12% appearing once. The sequenced material came from blood, either unsorted or a sorted T cell fraction (not recorded which). These receptors originate from a male donor with ankylosing spondylitis.

This clonotype showed up just a few times. V and J are TRBV20-1 and TRBJ1-5, with D hard to call. This CDR3 spans 12 amino acids. V was clipped by 1 base and J by 4 bases, with 5 bases between them. CDR1 and CDR2 from the germline V gene are DFQATT and SNEGSKA (reference sequence). DNA of the CDR3: TGCAGTGCTAGAGGTTGGAATCAGCCCCAGCATTTT. Encoded protein: CSARGWNQPQHF.

This clonotype was seen more than once but under ten times. In DNA, the CDR3 is TGCGCCAGCAGTGAGTCGCGGTCAATTAATGGCTACACCTTC. Its translation is CASSESRSINGYTF. V is TRBV10-1 and J is TRBJ1-2; no clear D gene. CDR3 length: 14 residues. The V end lost 0 bases, the J end lost 6 bases, and 11 bases lay between the germline ends. Germline V gene data show CDR1 as WNHNN and CDR2 as SYGVQD (reference sequence).

V usage is TRBV5-1 and J usage is TRBJ2-5; TRBD2 aligns across 13 bases. In germline, CDR1 is SGHRS, CDR2 YFSETQ. The trim removed 5 bases at V and 2 bases at J, leaving 6 bases unmatched. The CDR3 runs to 16 residues. The chain's CDR3 is CASRHGLAGAQETQYF. In DNA, the CDR3 is TGCGCCAGCAGACATGGACTAGCGGGGGCTCAAGAGACCCAGTACTTC.

Points on this clonotype: Likely a read error: the CDR3 ends without its conserved phenylalanine or tryptophan. V and J are TRBV20-1 and TRBJ2-5, with D tentatively TRBD1 (7 bases). Trimming pared 3 bases from V and 5 bases from J, leaving 13 bases between. The length of the CDR3 is 13 residues. Germline V CDR1 and CDR2: DFQATT, SNEGSKA (reference sequence). CDR3 in amino acids: CSARQSGGETQYI. CDR3 bases: TGCAGTGCTAGGCAGTCAGGGGGGGAGACCCAGTACATC.

This clonotype was picked up a small number of times. The rearrangement links TRBV20-1 to TRBJ1-2, with D uncertain. Trimming cost V 0 bases and J 9 bases, with 5 bases left between them. Germline V gene lookup returns CDR1 DFQATT and CDR2 SNEGSKA (reference sequence). The CDR3 is 10 amino acids. The CDR3 region is CSARDFRYTF. The CDR3, as DNA: TGCAGTGCTAGAGATTTCCGCTACACCTTC.

There are many counts of this clonotype. In DNA, the CDR3 is TGTGCCAGCAGCTTATCAGTTGATACGCAGTATTTT. Translation gives CASSLSVDTQYF. V and J are TRBV7-8 and TRBJ2-3; D is unresolved. The CDR3 spans 12 residues. The germline gives CDR1 SGHVS, CDR2 FQNEAQ. Trimming stripped 2 bases from V and 6 bases from J, with 6 bases between.

This clonotype was detected ten times or more. The V gene is TRBV24-1, the J gene TRBJ1-1, with unresolved D. This CDR3 comprises 12 residues. V shed 2 bases and J shed 14 bases, with 14 bases lying between them. The germline gives CDR1 KGHDR, CDR2 SFDVKD. The CDR3 here is CATSDWNERSFF. As DNA, the CDR3 is TGTGCCACCAGTGATTGGAACGAGCGCTCATTCTTT.

This clonotype came up a few times. V is TRBV6-1 and J is TRBJ2-3; maybe TRBD2 (6 bases). Between the trimmed V and J ends, which lost 4 bases and 0 bases, there was a span of 11 bases. CDR1 and CDR2 (germline): MNHNS, SASEGT. The CDR3 runs to 15 residues. The CDR3 is CASSVGGLSTDTQYF. The CDR3 bases are TGTGCCAGCAGTGTGGGGGGACTTAGCACAGATACGCAGTATTTT.

This clonotype came up many times. The chain links TRBV12-3 or TRBV12-4 to TRBJ2-1; 9 nucleotides agree with TRBD2. V gave up 6 bases and J gave up 6 bases; unmatched junction bases: 3. The CDR3 totals 13 residues. CDR3 sequence: CASRPTSGNEQFF. The CDR3 nucleotides read TGTGCCAGCAGGCCGACTAGCGGCAATGAGCAGTTCTTC.

The chain recombines TRBV5-1 with TRBJ2-7; 8 bases agree with TRBD1. The germline CDR1 and CDR2 sequences are SGHRS and YFSETQ. This CDR3 is built from 15 residues. Unmatched junction bases numbered 7, after V lost 1 base and J lost 4 bases. CDR3 protein: CASSLRTRGPYEQYF. As DNA, the CDR3 is TGCGCCAGCAGCTTGAGAACCAGGGGGCCATACGAGCAGTACTTC.

This clonotype occurred a few times. This rearrangement joins TRBV20-1 to TRBJ1-1; 7 nucleotides match TRBD1. The V and J ends lost 6 bases and 1 base, in that order; junction bases with no gene match: 5. The germline CDR1 and CDR2 sequences are DFQATT and SNEGSKA (reference sequence). CDR3 length: 13 amino acids. The CDR3 loop reads CSATGQPNTEAFF. DNA of the CDR3: TGCAGTGCCACGGGACAGCCGAACACTGAAGCTTTCTTT.

This chain links TRBV7-2 with TRBJ1-5; no firm D call. Trimming shortened V by 1 base and J by 4 bases, and 11 bases separated the two germline ends. This CDR3 region has 15 residues. Germline V gene sequence: CDR1 SGHTA, CDR2 FQGNSA. The chain's CDR3 is CASSLEWLQNQPQHF. CDR3 nucleotide sequence: TGTGCCAGCAGCTTAGAATGGTTACAGAATCAGCCCCAGCATTTT.

About this clonotype itself: One junction end disagrees with the germline gene, perhaps due to a read error. This sequence joins TRBV11-3 and TRBJ2-7; TRBD2 aligns across 8 bases. The CDR3 consists of 13 residues. Germline CDR1 reads SGHNT; CDR2 reads YENEEA. The CDR3 DNA follows: TGTGCCAGCAGCCCGCCCGGGACTAGGAGTTTTTGGTTC. Translation gives CASSPPGTRSFWF.

This clonotype was picked up a small number of times. The chain has TRBV4-3 and TRBJ1-6, with D possibly matching TRBD1 (5 bases). Per the germline V gene, CDR1 is LGHNA and CDR2 is YSLEER. This CDR3 contains 15 residues. Deletions cut 0 bases from V and 10 bases from J, with 13 bases between. In nucleotides, the CDR3 is TGCGCCAGCAGCCAAGATGGGGCAGGGCACTCACCCCTCCACTTT. Protein: CASSQDGAGHSPLHF.

This clonotype has more than one count but fewer than ten. The chain carries TRBV6-2 or TRBV6-3 and TRBJ2-5, with TRBD1 matching over 8 bases. CDR3 size: 14 residues. Trimming cost V 6 bases and J 2 bases; bases outside gene matches: 5. Germline V gene lookup returns CDR1 MNHEY and CDR2 SVGEGT. The CDR3 spells CASRNRQGQETQYF. For the CDR3, the DNA is TGTGCCAGCAGAAATCGACAGGGGCAAGAGACCCAGTACTTC.

This clonotype was detected only a few times. The V call is TRBV10-3, the J call TRBJ2-3, with D possibly TRBD2 on 6 matching bases. The CDR3 extends over 14 amino acids. Germline assignment: CDR1 ENHRY and CDR2 SYGVKD. Trimming took off 2 bases at V and 4 bases at J, with 10 bases between the two ends. CDR3 coding DNA: TGTGCCATCAGTGAGCAGGAGGGCGCAGATACGCAGTATTTT. Protein: CAISEQEGADTQYF.

This chain's CDR3 is CASSYFGVEQFF. CDR3 nucleotide sequence: TGTGCCAGCAGTTACTTTGGGGTTGAGCAGTTCTTC. This chain uses TRBV6-2 or TRBV6-3 with TRBJ2-1, with unresolved D. CDR1 and CDR2 (germline): MNHEY, SVGEGT. This CDR3 spans 12 amino acids. Trimming took 1 base from V and 9 from J, leaving 7 bases between them.

In this sample, this clonotype turned up a few times. The chain carries TRBV20-1 and TRBJ1-5; 9 bases match TRBD1. The germline V gene has CDR1 DFQATT and CDR2 SNEGSKA (reference sequence). The ends lost 5 bases at V and 6 bases at J; junction bases unmatched: 5. The CDR3 sequence is 13 residues long. This chain's CDR3 is CSALDRGGQPQHF. In nucleotides, the CDR3 is TGCAGTGCTCTGGACAGGGGCGGTCAGCCCCAGCATTTT.

This clonotype was detected only a few times. The rearrangement uses TRBV5-1 and TRBJ1-1; D is uncertain. The CDR3 totals 13 residues. Germline loops: CDR1 SGHRS, CDR2 YFSETQ. V was shortened by 3 bases and J by 3 bases, with 9 bases between the two germline ends. The CDR3 sequence is CASSSRWDTEAFF. Here the CDR3 DNA reads TGCGCCAGCAGCTCGCGATGGGACACTGAAGCTTTCTTT.

The sample holds a few counts of this clonotype. J is TRBJ2-7 and V is TRBV20-1; the match to TRBD2 covers 7 bases. The CDR3 is made up of 14 amino acids. Germline assignment: CDR1 DFQATT and CDR2 SNEGSKA (reference sequence). The V segment lost 2 bases and the J segment 1 base; nucleotides outside the gene matches: 5. The CDR3 here is CSARILAVSYEQYF. For the CDR3, the DNA is TGCAGTGCTAGAATTCTAGCGGTTTCCTACGAGCAGTACTTC.

This clonotype was seen a few times. This rearrangement joins TRBV7-3 to TRBJ2-5; 7 nucleotides match TRBD1. This CDR3 contains 15 residues. V lost 6 bases to trimming and J lost 1 base; unmatched junction nucleotides: 8. Per germline, CDR1 SGHTA and CDR2 FQGTGA. CDR3 DNA sequence: TGTGCCAGCAGTTCAACGGGACAGCTCCAAGAGACCCAGTACTTC. Encoded protein: CASSSTGQLQETQYF.

This rearrangement joins TRBV4-1 to TRBJ1-5, with no clear D. The germline CDR1 and CDR2 sequences are MGHRA and YSYEKL. This CDR3 region has 17 residues. Trimming pared 3 bases from V and 3 bases from J, leaving 18 bases between. This chain's CDR3 is CASSHNPLRGTNQPQHF. The CDR3 DNA sequence: TGCGCCAGCAGCCACAACCCACTCCGGGGTACCAATCAGCCCCAGCATTTT.

This clonotype was seen more than once but under ten times. The chain couples TRBV5-1 to TRBJ1-2, with unresolved D. The germline CDR1 and CDR2 sequences are SGHRS and YFSETQ. The CDR3 runs 13 residues. Trimming stripped 5 bases from V and 7 bases from J, with 15 bases between. CDR3 sequence reads: CASRPEDGSGYTF. The DNA for the CDR3 is TGCGCCAGCAGACCTGAGGACGGATCTGGCTACACCTTC.